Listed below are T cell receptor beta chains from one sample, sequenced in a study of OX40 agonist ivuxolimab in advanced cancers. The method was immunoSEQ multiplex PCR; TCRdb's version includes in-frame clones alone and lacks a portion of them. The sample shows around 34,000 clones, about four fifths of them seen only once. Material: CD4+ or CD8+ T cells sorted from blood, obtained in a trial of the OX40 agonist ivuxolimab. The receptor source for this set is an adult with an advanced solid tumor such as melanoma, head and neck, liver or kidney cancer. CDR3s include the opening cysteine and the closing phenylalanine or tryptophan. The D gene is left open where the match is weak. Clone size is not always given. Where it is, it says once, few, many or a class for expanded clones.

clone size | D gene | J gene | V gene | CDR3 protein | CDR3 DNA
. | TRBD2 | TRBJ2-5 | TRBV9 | CASSGEYWRGMLETQYF | TGTGCCAGCAGCGGAGAGTACTGGCGGGGGATGTTGGAGACCCAGTACTTC
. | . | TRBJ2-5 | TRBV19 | CASSMGGGTRSTQYF | TGTGCCAGTAGTATGGGGGGCGGGACCCGGAGTACCCAGTACTTC
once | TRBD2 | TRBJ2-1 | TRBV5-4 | CASSSRLAGYNEQFF | TGTGCCAGCAGCTCACGACTAGCCGGCTACAATGAGCAGTTCTTC
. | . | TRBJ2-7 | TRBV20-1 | CSARDGREQYF | TGCAGTGCTAGAGATGGAAGGGAGCAGTACTTC
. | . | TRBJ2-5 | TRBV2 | CASSVGRQETQYF | TGTGCCAGCAGTGTCGGACGGCAAGAGACCCAGTACTTC
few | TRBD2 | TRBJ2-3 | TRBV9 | CASSVYGTSGPDTQYF | TGTGCCAGCAGCGTTTACGGGACTAGCGGCCCAGATACGCAGTATTTT
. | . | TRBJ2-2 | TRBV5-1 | CASTPLGLGGTGELFF | TGCGCCAGCACCCCCCTTGGGCTGGGAGGCACCGGGGAGCTGTTTTTT
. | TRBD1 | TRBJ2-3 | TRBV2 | CASAPGQFTDTQYF | TGTGCCAGCGCACCGGGACAGTTCACAGATACGCAGTATTTT
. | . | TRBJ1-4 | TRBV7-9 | CASSLDGATNEKLFF | TGTGCCAGCAGCTTAGACGGTGCAACTAATGAAAAACTGTTTTTT
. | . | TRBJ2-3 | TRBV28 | CASSSYTDTQYF | TGTGCCAGCAGTTCTTACACAGATACGCAGTATTTT
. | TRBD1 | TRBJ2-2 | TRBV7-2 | CASSLRGQGNTGELFF | TGTGCCAGCAGCTTACGGGGACAGGGGAACACCGGGGAGCTGTTTTTT
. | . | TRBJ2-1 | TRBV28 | CASSLVEGIKEQFF | TGTGCCAGCAGTCTCGTAGAGGGAATTAAGGAGCAGTTCTTC
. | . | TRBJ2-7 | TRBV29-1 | CSVETDRNYEQYF | TGCAGCGTTGAAACTGACAGAAACTACGAGCAGTACTTC
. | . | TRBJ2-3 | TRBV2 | CASSVWDTQYF | TGTGCCAGCAGCGTTTGGGATACGCAGTATTTT
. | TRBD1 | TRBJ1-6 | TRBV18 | CASSSTGVNSPLHF | TGTGCCAGCTCATCGACAGGGGTCAATTCACCCCTCCACTTT
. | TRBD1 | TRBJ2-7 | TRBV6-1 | CASSEGQGVYEQYF | TGTGCCAGCAGTGAAGGCCAGGGGGTCTACGAGCAGTACTTC
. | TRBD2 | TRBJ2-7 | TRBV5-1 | CASSAQGGRYEQYF | TGCGCCAGCAGCGCTCAGGGCGGGAGGTACGAGCAGTACTTC
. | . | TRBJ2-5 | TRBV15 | CATSSPGQSQETQYF | TGTGCCACCAGCTCCCCAGGACAGTCCCAAGAGACCCAGTACTTC
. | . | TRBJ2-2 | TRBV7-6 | CASSLARGTGELFF | TGTGCCAGCAGCCTAGCGAGGGGTACCGGGGAGCTGTTTTTT
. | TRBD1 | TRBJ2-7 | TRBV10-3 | CAISRTGGSYEQYF | TGTGCCATCAGTCGGACAGGGGGCTCCTACGAGCAGTACTTC
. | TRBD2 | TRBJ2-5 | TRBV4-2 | CASSQDRGGTETQYF | TGTGCCAGCAGCCAAGATCGCGGGGGGACCGAGACCCAGTACTTC
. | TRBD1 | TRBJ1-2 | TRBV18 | CASSPAGGYGYTF | TGTGCCAGCTCACCCGCAGGGGGCTACGGCTACACCTTC
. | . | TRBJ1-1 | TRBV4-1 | CASSQVGSMNTEAFF | TGCGCCAGCAGCCAAGTGGGTAGTATGAACACTGAAGCTTTCTTT
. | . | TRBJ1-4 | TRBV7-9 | CASRRTGNEKLFF | TGTGCCAGCAGACGTACAGGAAATGAAAAACTGTTTTTT
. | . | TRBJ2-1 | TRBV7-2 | CASSLVGTEIYNEQFF | TGTGCCAGCAGCTTAGTTGGGACGGAAATTTACAATGAGCAGTTCTTC
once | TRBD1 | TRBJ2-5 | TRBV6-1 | CASTLTGEETQYF | TGTGCCAGCACCCTGACAGGGGAAGAGACCCAGTACTTC
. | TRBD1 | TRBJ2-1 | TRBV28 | CASRQTGASAAGYNEQFF | TGTGCCAGCAGGCAGACAGGGGCATCCGCGGCTGGGTACAATGAGCAGTTCTTC
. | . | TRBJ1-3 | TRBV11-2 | CASSLGSHSGNTIYF | TGTGCCAGCAGCTTGGGCAGTCACTCTGGAAACACCATATATTTT